A single sample gave rise to the 5 T cell receptor beta chains below, sequenced in a study of CD8 T cells in ankylosing spondylitis. TCRdb used MiXCR to reprocess the 5' RACE reads, holding one entry per CDR3 protein. Counted here are about 130,000 distinct CDR3 sequences, around 7% occurring once; the ten biggest clones make up 12%. The specimen was blood, either unsorted or a sorted T cell fraction (not recorded which). All receptors come from a male donor with ankylosing spondylitis or in good health (not recorded which).

This clonotype was recorded many times. The junction does not match germline at one end; this may be a read error. The chain carries TRBV5-1 and TRBJ1-1, with 9 nucleotides matching TRBD1. The CDR3 is 14 residues long. The V gene's germline CDR1 is SGHRS and CDR2 YFSETQ. The CDR3 reads CASSSVTGGIEVFF. The CDR3 DNA reads as TGCGCCAGCAGCTCAGTGACAGGGGGTATTGAAGTTTTCTTT.

This clonotype was recorded many times. The V gene is TRBV10-3, the J gene TRBJ2-7, with D possibly being TRBD1 (5 bases). Germline assignment: CDR1 ENHRY and CDR2 SYGVKD. CDR3 length: 13 amino acids. V shed 9 bases and J shed 1 base, with 13 bases lying between them. The CDR3 DNA reads TGTGCCATAGGACAAATCTCATCCTACGAGCAGTACTTC. Amino acids: CAIGQISSYEQYF.

This clonotype came up many times. This rearrangement joins TRBV20-1 to TRBJ2-3; either TRBD1 or TRBD2 may fit D (5 bases each). The CDR3 has 13 residues. Between the trimmed V and J ends, which lost 1 base and 6 bases, there was a span of 11 bases. CDR1 is DFQATT, CDR2 SNEGSKA, per germline (reference sequence). Here the CDR3 reads CSARGGWGDTQYF. DNA of the CDR3: TGCAGTGCTAGAGGGGGGTGGGGGGATACGCAGTATTTT.

This clonotype has at least ten counts. The J gene is TRBJ1-5, the V gene TRBV20-1; the match to TRBD1 covers 12 bases. This CDR3 region has 18 residues. The germline gives CDR1 DFQATT, CDR2 SNEGSKA (reference sequence). Trimming took 4 bases from V and 2 from J; bases not matched to a gene: 12. The CDR3: CSAIPVGTGGYGNQPQHF. CDR3 nucleotides: TGCAGTGCTATACCTGTGGGGACAGGGGGCTATGGCAATCAGCCCCAGCATTTT.

This clonotype was detected ten times or more. The J gene is TRBJ2-2, the V gene TRBV7-9; no reliable D call. Between the trimmed V and J ends, which lost 6 bases and 3 bases, there was a span of 5 bases. The germline V gene has CDR1 SEHNR and CDR2 FQNEAQ (reference sequence). CDR3 length equals 12 residues. The CDR3, as DNA: TGTGCCAGCAGGGAGTACACCGGGGAGCTGTTTTTT. It specifies CASREYTGELFF.